Below are 26 T cell receptor beta chains sequenced from a single sample in a study of vaccination and CD4 T cells after COVID-19. As for time point: late sampling 161 to 241 days after vaccination in three convalescent patients. TCRdb itself ran the PCR reads through MiXCR, one entry per CDR3 protein. The sample gives about 29,000 distinct CDR3 sequences, about 47% of which show up once; 5% to 6% is in the top ten. The specimen comprised CD4+ T cells from blood, sampled about 7 months after SARS-CoV-2 vaccination. Receptors were obtained from a human donor who had recovered from COVID-19.

The chain combines TRBV27 with TRBJ2-6, with a weak D call TRBD2 (5 bases). Between the trimmed V and J ends, which lost 5 bases and 1 base, there was a span of 9 bases. The CDR3 has 15 amino acids. CDR1 and CDR2 from the germline V gene are MNHEY and SMNVEV (reference sequence). The CDR3 DNA reads as TGTGCCAGCAGTCGAGGGCCGTCTGGGGCCAACGTCCTGACTTTC. It encodes CASSRGPSGANVLTF.

The chain couples TRBV7-3 to TRBJ2-3; no definite D call. This CDR3 comprises 13 residues. The germline V gene has CDR1 SGHTA and CDR2 FQGTGA. V was pared by 1 base and J by 6 bases, with 8 bases between. The CDR3 reads CASSLNDPDTQYF. The CDR3 coding sequence is TGTGCCAGCAGCTTAAACGATCCCGATACGCAGTATTTT.

The chain has TRBV20-1 and TRBJ1-2; 10 bases align to TRBD1. Germline lookup yields CDR1 DFQATT and CDR2 SNEGSKA (reference sequence). V shed 3 bases, J shed 3 bases, and the junction held 4 bases outside the gene matches. This CDR3 region has 14 residues. The CDR3 nucleotides are TGCAGTGCTAGCCGGGACAGGGGAGACTATGGCTACACCTTC. Translation gives CSASRDRGDYGYTF.

The V call is TRBV20-1, the J call TRBJ2-3; unclear D gene. In germline, CDR1 is DFQATT, CDR2 SNEGSKA (reference sequence). V lost 2 bases, J lost 11 bases, and 17 bases lay in between. The CDR3 spans 13 residues. CDR3 nucleotides: TGCAGTGCTAGACGAAACGACCAAAGAGGGCAGTATTTT. Its protein is CSARRNDQRGQYF.

Judged by abundance, this clonotype is medium-sized. V gene TRBV28 combines with J gene TRBJ1-5; possibly TRBD1 for D (6 bases). Trimming left V 3 bases short and J 2 bases short, with 11 bases between. Germline V gene lookup returns CDR1 MDHEN and CDR2 SYDVKM. CDR3 length: 15 residues. The CDR3 DNA sequence: TGTGCCAGCAGTTTCGCTAGGGGGGGCAATCAGCCCCAGCATTTT. This gives the protein CASSFARGGNQPQHF.

The chain couples TRBV6-1 to TRBJ1-6; D not resolved. CDR3 length: 12 residues. With 6 bases removed from V and 7 bases from J, the gap between germline ends came to 7 bases. CDR1 is MNHNS and CDR2 is SASEGT in the germline V gene. DNA of the CDR3: TGTGCCAGCAGGTTACCGAATTCACCCCTCCACTTT. Translated, it gives CASRLPNSPLHF.

The CDR3 DNA reads TGCAGTGCTTCAGGGTGGGATAGCAATCAGCCCCAGCATTTT. Translating gives CSASGWDSNQPQHF. V and J are TRBV20-1 and TRBJ1-5; D is possibly TRBD1 (5 bases). The germline V gene has CDR1 DFQATT and CDR2 SNEGSKA (reference sequence). Trimming took 5 bases from V and 0 from J, leaving 11 bases between them. The CDR3 is 14 residues long.

Within the sample, this clonotype is medium-sized. The rearrangement links TRBV7-3 to TRBJ1-1, with D possibly being TRBD1 (5 bases). The CDR3 extends over 14 amino acids. Germline assignment: CDR1 SGHTA and CDR2 FQGTGA. Trimming removed 2 bases from V and 2 bases from J, with 9 bases in between. In DNA form, the CDR3 reads TGTGCCAGCAGCTTACACCAGGGAAACACTGAAGCTTTCTTT. Translated, it gives CASSLHQGNTEAFF.

The chain uses TRBV7-9 and TRBJ2-1, with D uncertain. V was clipped by 1 base and J by 4 bases, with 5 bases between them. CDR3 length: 13 amino acids. Germline CDR1 and CDR2: SEHNR and FQNEAQ (reference sequence). Here the CDR3 DNA reads TGTGCCAGCAGCTTAGGACGGTACAATGAGCAGTTCTTC. This sequence encodes CASSLGRYNEQFF.

The gene calls are TRBV30 and TRBJ1-5; D remains unclear. Trimming removed 0 bases from V and 7 bases from J, with 16 bases in between. This CDR3 has 15 amino acids. Germline V lookup: CDR1 GTSNPN, CDR2 SVGIG (reference sequence). CDR3 coding DNA: TGTGCCTGGAGTGTACCTAACGGGGATGTGCAGCCCCAGCATTTT. Protein sequence: CAWSVPNGDVQPQHF. Filled out from reference TRBV30 and TRBJ1-5, the complete variable domain reads SQTIHQWPATLVQPVGSPLSLECTVEGTSNPNLYWYRQAAGRGLQLLFYSVGIGQISSEVPQNLSASRPQDRQFILSSKKLLLSDSGFYLCAWSVPNGDVQPQHFGDGTRLSIL.

This sequence joins TRBV7-2 and TRBJ2-7; 9 nucleotides agree with TRBD1. The CDR3 has 14 amino acids. V dropped 5 bases and J dropped 5; count of bases not matched to a gene: 7. Per germline, CDR1 SGHTA and CDR2 FQGNSA. The CDR3 region has the DNA TGTGCCAGCAGCGCACAGGGGGCTATCGACGAGCAGTACTTC. Translating it yields CASSAQGAIDEQYF.

DNA for the CDR3: TGTGCCAGCGGCACAGGCGGATCCTACGAGCAGTACTTC. Translated, it gives CASGTGGSYEQYF. The chain uses TRBV2 and TRBJ2-7, with D maybe TRBD1 (5 bases). This CDR3 is 13 amino acids long. V lost 8 bases to trimming and J lost 1 base, with 12 bases between them. Per germline, CDR1 SNHLY and CDR2 FYNNEI.

This sequence joins TRBV6-1 and TRBJ2-2; D perhaps matches TRBD2 (6 bases). CDR3 length equals 16 residues. The V gene's germline CDR1 is MNHNS and CDR2 SASEGT. V shed 7 bases and J shed 0 bases, with 15 bases lying between them. The CDR3 protein is CASKAEGSSNTGELFF. The CDR3 nucleotides read TGTGCCAGCAAGGCGGAGGGGAGCTCGAACACCGGGGAGCTGTTTTTT.

The chain carries TRBV4-2 and TRBJ2-6; 7 bases are shared with TRBD1. CDR3 length: 16 amino acids. Trimming took 1 base from V and 0 from J; bases not matched to a gene: 0. In germline, CDR1 is LGHNA, CDR2 YNFKEQ. CDR3 residues: CASSQGQGSGANVLTF. The CDR3 nucleotides read TGTGCCAGCAGCCAAGGACAGGGCTCTGGGGCCAACGTCCTGACTTTC.

The V gene is TRBV19, the J gene TRBJ2-3, with D tentatively TRBD1 (6 bases). The CDR3 totals 16 residues. Germline CDR1 LNHDA, CDR2 SQIVND (reference sequence). Trimming left V 8 bases short and J 0 bases short, with 18 bases between. CDR3 protein: CASLGTGHPSTDTQYF. The CDR3 nucleotides are TGTGCCAGTCTGGGGACGGGACACCCTAGCACAGATACGCAGTATTTT.

This sequence joins TRBV7-8 and TRBJ2-7, with 10 nucleotides matching TRBD2. The CDR3 loop spans 15 amino acids. Trimming removed 8 bases from V and 5 bases from J; junction bases left unmatched: 12. Germline CDR1 reads SGHVS; CDR2 reads FQNEAQ. CDR3 region: CASRGLAEPLDEQYF. For the CDR3, the DNA is TGTGCCAGCCGAGGACTAGCGGAACCTCTTGACGAGCAGTACTTC. Together with reference TRBV7-8 and TRBJ2-7, the CDR3 gives the full variable domain: GAGVSQSPRYKVAKRGQDVALRCDPISGHVSLFWYQQALGQGPEFLTYFQNEAQLDKSGLPSDRFFAERPEGSVSTLKIQRTQQEDSAVYLCASRGLAEPLDEQYFGPGTRLTVT.

The CDR3 coding sequence is TGTGCCAGCAGTTACGACCGACTAGCGGTTAGCTACAATGAGCAGTTCTTC. Amino acid sequence: CASSYDRLAVSYNEQFF. The chain employs TRBV6-5 and TRBJ2-1; 9 bases match TRBD2. With 2 bases clipped from V and 3 bases from J, the junction kept 8 bases outside the gene matches. Germline loops: CDR1 MNHEY, CDR2 SVGAGI. The CDR3 is 17 amino acids.

V and J are TRBV4-2 and TRBJ1-2; no clear D. Germline V gives CDR1 LGHNA, CDR2 YNFKEQ. This CDR3 has 14 amino acids. Trimming took 1 base from V and 8 from J, leaving 14 bases between them. CDR3 nucleotides: TGTGCCAGCAGCCAAGCTGGCAGGACCCTAGGCTACACCTTC. Translating gives CASSQAGRTLGYTF.

The J gene is TRBJ2-1, the V gene TRBV20-1, with D possibly TRBD2 on 6 matching bases. The V and J ends lost 5 bases and 7 bases respectively, with 21 bases between them. Germline lookup yields CDR1 DFQATT and CDR2 SNEGSKA (reference sequence). This CDR3 has 15 amino acids. The CDR3 is CSALGTPGVINEQFF. The CDR3 DNA sequence: TGCAGTGCTCTTGGGACGCCGGGGGTTATTAATGAGCAGTTCTTC.

The chain links TRBV6-5 to TRBJ2-7; D uncertain. The CDR3 sequence is 12 residues long. The V and J ends lost 3 bases and 5 bases respectively, with 8 bases between them. Germline V gives CDR1 MNHEY, CDR2 SVGAGI. The DNA of the CDR3 is TGTGCCAGCAGTTATGCCTACAACGAGCAGTACTTC. Translating gives CASSYAYNEQYF.

The rearrangement uses TRBV6-1 and TRBJ2-1, with TRBD1 matching over 7 bases. Trimming removed 6 bases from V and 3 bases from J; junction bases left unmatched: 8. The CDR3 spans 15 residues. CDR1 and CDR2 (germline): MNHNS, SASEGT. CDR3 DNA: TGTGCCAGCAGGTCGATTGGACAGGACTACAATGAGCAGTTCTTC. This codes for CASRSIGQDYNEQFF.

This clonotype has a handful of counts. The V gene is TRBV6-5, the J gene TRBJ2-7; TRBD1 matches at 10 bases. After removal of 1 base from V and 2 bases from J, the junction contained 2 bases not matched to a gene. The CDR3 is 15 amino acids. Germline V lookup: CDR1 MNHEY, CDR2 SVGAGI. CDR3 coding DNA: TGTGCCAGCAGTTACTTGGGGACAGGGGCCTACGAGCAGTACTTC. This gives the protein CASSYLGTGAYEQYF.

The genes are TRBV20-1 and TRBJ1-2, with D possibly matching TRBD1 (5 bases). The CDR3 contains 13 residues. Germline assignment: CDR1 DFQATT and CDR2 SNEGSKA (reference sequence). The V end lost 3 bases, the J end lost 4 bases, and 12 bases lay between the germline ends. The CDR3 loop is CSASPGTGYGYTF. CDR3 DNA: TGCAGTGCTAGTCCCGGGACTGGCTATGGCTACACCTTC.

This clonotype showed up just a few times. The rearrangement links TRBV5-4 to TRBJ2-3; D is possibly TRBD1 (5 bases). The V gene's germline CDR1 is SGHNT and CDR2 YYREEE (reference sequence). V was shortened by 5 bases and J by 1 base, with 14 bases between the two germline ends. The CDR3 extends over 15 amino acids. The CDR3 DNA reads TGTGCCAGCAGGAGTGGGGCCAGCGGCACAGATACGCAGTATTTT. It yields the protein CASRSGASGTDTQYF. The whole variable domain, filled in from reference TRBV5-4 and TRBJ2-3, reads ETGVTQSPTHLIKTRGQQVTLRCSSQSGHNTVSWYQQALGQGPQFIFQYYREEENGRGNFPPRFSGLQFPNYSSELNVNALELDDSALYLCASRSGASGTDTQYFGPGTRLTVL.

The V call is TRBV7-9, the J call TRBJ1-2, with D unresolved. The germline CDR1 and CDR2 sequences are SEHNR and FQNEAQ (reference sequence). The V gene lost 1 base and the J gene lost 4 bases, with 10 bases spanning the gap. CDR3 length equals 14 residues. This CDR3 is CASSLVARSYGYTF. The CDR3 DNA sequence: TGTGCCAGCAGCTTAGTGGCACGAAGCTATGGCTACACCTTC.

A few counts support this clonotype. The V and J genes are TRBV7-6 and TRBJ2-7, with D possibly TRBD2 on 5 matching bases. The ends were cut back, 3 bases at V and 0 bases at J, with 6 bases in the middle. Germline lookup yields CDR1 SGHVS and CDR2 FNYEAQ. CDR3 length equals 13 residues. The CDR3 region is CASSFGVSYEQYF. In DNA form, the CDR3 reads TGTGCCAGCAGCTTCGGGGTCTCCTACGAGCAGTACTTC.